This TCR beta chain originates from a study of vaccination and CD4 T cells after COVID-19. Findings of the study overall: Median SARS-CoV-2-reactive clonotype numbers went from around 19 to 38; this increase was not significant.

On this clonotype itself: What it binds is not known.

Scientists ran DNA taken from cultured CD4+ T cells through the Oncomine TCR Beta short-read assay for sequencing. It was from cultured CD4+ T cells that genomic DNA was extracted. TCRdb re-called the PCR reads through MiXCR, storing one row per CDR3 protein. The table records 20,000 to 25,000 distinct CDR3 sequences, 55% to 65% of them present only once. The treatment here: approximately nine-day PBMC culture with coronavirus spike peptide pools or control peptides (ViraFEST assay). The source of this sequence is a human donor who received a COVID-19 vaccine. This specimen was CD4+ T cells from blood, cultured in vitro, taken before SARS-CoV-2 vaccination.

The CDR3, as DNA: TGTGCCAGCAGTAGGGACACTGAAGCTTTCTTT. As protein: CASSRDTEAFF. The chain couples TRBV6-1 to TRBJ1-1; no firm D call. The CDR3 contains 11 residues. Trimming stripped 5 bases from V and 3 bases from J, with 4 bases between. Germline-derived CDR1 and CDR2 are MNHNS and SASEGT.